This T cell receptor (beta chain) was retrieved from a study of T cell responses to AZD1222 COVID-19 vaccine. Study-level results: The donor group comprised mostly white British people and more females; the analysis possibly underestimated clonal diversity. At baseline, seropositivity was found in only a handful of AZD1222 recipients.

Of note for this clone: Its specificity is not known.

V dropped 0 bases and J dropped 3 bases, with 13 bases sitting between them. CDR3 size: 16 residues. CDR1 LGHDT and CDR2 YNNKEL come from the germline V gene (reference sequence). Generated by immunoSEQ multiplex PCR, the TCRdb table keeps only in-frame clones and is missing some. The table records around 160,000 clones, approximately 94% of them present only once. Sequencing used peripheral blood, obtained 28 days after the second AZD1222 dose. The V and J genes are TRBV3-1 (or the pseudogene TRBV3-2) and TRBJ2-3, with unresolved D. This clonotype originated in an adult who received the AZD1222 COVID-19 vaccine. Here the CDR3 DNA reads TGTGCCAGCAGCCAAGATTTAGGACCCAGGACAGATACGCAGTATTTT. Translated: CASSQDLGPRTDTQYF.